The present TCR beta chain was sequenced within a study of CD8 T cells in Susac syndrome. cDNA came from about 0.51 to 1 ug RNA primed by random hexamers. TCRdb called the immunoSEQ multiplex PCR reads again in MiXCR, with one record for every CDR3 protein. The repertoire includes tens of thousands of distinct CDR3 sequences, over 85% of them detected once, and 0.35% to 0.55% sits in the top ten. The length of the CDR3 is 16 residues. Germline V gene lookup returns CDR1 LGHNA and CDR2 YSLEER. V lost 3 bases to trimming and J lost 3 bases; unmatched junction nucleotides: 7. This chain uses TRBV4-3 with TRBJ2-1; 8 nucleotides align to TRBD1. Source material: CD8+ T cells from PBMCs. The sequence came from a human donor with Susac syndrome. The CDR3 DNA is TGCGCCAGCAGCCAGTCACGGGACAGGTTCTACAATGAGCAGTTCTTC. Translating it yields CASSQSRDRFYNEQFF.